The 10 T cell receptor beta chains in this list originate from one sample, sequenced in a study of beta chain features in type 1 diabetes. Notes on the study in general: The study found moderately but significantly shorter TCRB CDR3s in all four CD4+ subsets of Type 1 diabetes patients.

The whole isolated RNA underwent reverse transcription, so sequencing captured expressed TCRB transcripts. This table comes from immunoSEQ multiplex PCR, and its TCRdb copy is limited to in-frame clones, with some not included. The sample records 550,000 to 850,000 clones, around an eighth being singletons. For these TCRs, the target antigens are not known. The sequenced sample consisted of naive CD4+ T cells from blood. The origin of the receptors is a man aged 18-30 years with type 1 diabetes.

This clone has a handful of counts. V gene TRBV29-1 combines with J gene TRBJ2-1; 7 nucleotides line up with TRBD1. This CDR3 contains 13 residues. From germline, CDR1 is SQVTM and CDR2 ANQGSEA. After removal of 3 bases from V and 5 bases from J, the junction contained 4 bases not matched to a gene. CDR3 sequence: CSVDTTGDNEQFF. The CDR3 DNA sequence: TGCAGCGTTGATACCACAGGGGACAATGAGCAGTTCTTC.

This clone showed up just a few times. The chain combines TRBV7-2 with TRBJ2-7, with D uncertain. Germline assignment: CDR1 SGHTA and CDR2 FQGNSA. The CDR3 consists of 13 residues. Trimming left V 5 bases short and J 0 bases short, with 8 bases between. The CDR3: CASSPRNSYEQYF. DNA for the CDR3: TGTGCCAGCAGCCCAAGGAACTCCTACGAGCAGTACTTC. Full variable domain (remainder filled in from reference TRBV7-2 and TRBJ2-7): GAGVSQSPSNKVTEKGKDVELRCDPISGHTALYWYRQSLGQGLEFLIYFQGNSAPDKSGLPSDRFSAERTGGSVSTLTIQRTQQEDSAVYLCASSPRNSYEQYFGPGTRLTVT.

The chain links TRBV6-5 to TRBJ1-6, with D possibly matching TRBD1 (6 bases). Germline V gene lookup returns CDR1 MNHEY and CDR2 SVGAGI. The V end lost 2 bases, the J end lost 10 bases, and 15 bases lay between the germline ends. The CDR3 loop spans 15 amino acids. The CDR3 sequence is CASSYGSRGKSPLHF. CDR3 DNA sequence: TGTGCCAGCAGTTACGGTAGCAGGGGTAAATCACCCCTCCACTTT.

This clone was seen a few times. This rearrangement joins TRBV18 to TRBJ2-7, with TRBD1 identical over 7 bases. The CDR3 runs to 15 residues. Germline V lookup: CDR1 KGHSH, CDR2 LQKENI. V shed 2 bases and J 0 bases; nucleotides not matched to a gene: 4. The chain's CDR3 is CASSPGDSSSYEQYF. The CDR3 DNA is TGTGCCAGCTCACCAGGGGACAGTAGCTCCTACGAGCAGTACTTC.

The gene calls are TRBV23-1 and TRBJ2-5; D ambiguous. TRBV23-1 is recorded as an ORF, its role being uncertain. The V gene lost 4 bases and the J gene lost 4 bases, with 13 bases spanning the gap. CDR3 length: 14 amino acids. CDR3 bases: TGCGCCAGCAGTCGACCAGTTAATCGAGAGACCCAGTACTTC. It is translated as CASSRPVNRETQYF.

This clone was seen a few times. The CDR3 nucleotides are TGCGCCAGCAGCTTGGCGGCTAGCGAAACAGATACGCAGTATTTT. Its translation is CASSLAASETDTQYF. The chain is built from TRBV5-1 and TRBJ2-3, with D possibly matching TRBD2 (6 bases). Germline assignment: CDR1 SGHRS and CDR2 YFSETQ. This CDR3 contains 15 residues. Trimming pared 0 bases from V and 3 bases from J, leaving 11 bases between.

This clone turned up a few times. The chain is built from TRBV19 and TRBJ1-2, with unresolved D. Looked up from germline, CDR1 is LNHDA and CDR2 is SQIVND (reference sequence). The V end lost 8 bases, the J end lost 1 base, and 14 bases lay between the germline ends. This CDR3 has 14 residues. This chain's CDR3 is CASGPRGLNYGYTF. The CDR3 bases are TGTGCCAGTGGCCCGAGAGGGCTTAACTATGGCTACACCTTC.

The gene calls are TRBV11-2 and TRBJ2-7, with a possible D match to TRBD2 (5 bases). Trimming shortened V by 5 bases and J by 6 bases, and 20 bases separated the two germline ends. CDR3 length: 15 amino acids. Germline V lookup: CDR1 SGHAT, CDR2 FQNNGV. Here the CDR3 DNA reads TGTGCCAGCAGCCCAAGGACTTGGGGAACTGTCGAGCAGTACTTC. Translated: CASSPRTWGTVEQYF.

The gene calls are TRBV6-5 and TRBJ2-7, with D maybe TRBD2 (6 bases). V gave up 4 bases and J gave up 3 bases, with 19 bases separating them. Per germline, CDR1 MNHEY and CDR2 SVGAGI. The CDR3 contains 16 residues. CDR3 DNA: TGTGCCAGCAGTTTTTCTTCCGCGGGGACCCTCTACGAGCAGTACTTC. It is translated as CASSFSSAGTLYEQYF.

This clone was picked up a small number of times. The V gene is TRBV7-8, the J gene TRBJ1-2; no clear D gene. The length of the CDR3 is 13 residues. Trimming cost V 4 bases and J 6 bases, with 12 bases left between them. Germline lookup yields CDR1 SGHVS and CDR2 FQNEAQ. The CDR3, as DNA: TGTGCCAGCAGCTCCCACCCTGATAATGGCTACACCTTC. Protein product: CASSSHPDNGYTF.